This paragraph covers one TCR beta chain sequence. V gave up 4 bases and J gave up 4 bases, with 10 bases separating them. CDR3 length equals 13 residues. Germline V CDR1 and CDR2: LNHDA, SQIVND (reference sequence). The entry originates in a study of blood T cell repertoires in COVID-19. Study-level background: Acute-phase and convalescent COVID-19 samples originated in the United States, Italy and Spain. The cDNA or gDNA used as material had been derived from T cells, B-cell-depleted T cells, or PBMCs.

Per the original methods: Cell counts per sample came from amplifying reference gene primers. Repertoires were generated with immunoSEQ multiplex PCR, while TCRdb's copy carries only in-frame clones and drops some. That table is the source of V, J and clone size, and D and trimming were worked out from the DNA. The top ten clones hold around 14% of a sample with roughly 200,000 clones, roughly 82% of them seen once. The material sequenced was peripheral blood. The receptor's source is a human donor in a cohort sampled during active COVID-19. The V gene is TRBV19, the J gene TRBJ2-5; D is unclear. The chain's CDR3 is CASSKPGTETQYF. CDR3 bases: TGTGCCAGTAGTAAACCAGGAACAGAGACCCAGTACTTC.